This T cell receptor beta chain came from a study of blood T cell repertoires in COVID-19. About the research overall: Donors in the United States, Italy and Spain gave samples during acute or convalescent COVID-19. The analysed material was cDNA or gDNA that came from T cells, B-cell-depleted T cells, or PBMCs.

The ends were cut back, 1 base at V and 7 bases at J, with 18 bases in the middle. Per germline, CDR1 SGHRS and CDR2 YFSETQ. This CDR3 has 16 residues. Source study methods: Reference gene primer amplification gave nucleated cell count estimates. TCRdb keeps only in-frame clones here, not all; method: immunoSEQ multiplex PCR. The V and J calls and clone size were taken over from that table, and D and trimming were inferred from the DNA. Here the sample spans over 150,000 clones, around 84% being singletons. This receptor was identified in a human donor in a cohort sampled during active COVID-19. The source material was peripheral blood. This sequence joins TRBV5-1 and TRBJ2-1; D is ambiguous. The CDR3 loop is CASSLYVSAPENEQFF. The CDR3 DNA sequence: TGCGCCAGCAGCTTGTACGTAAGCGCTCCAGAGAATGAGCAGTTCTTC.